These 8 T cell receptor beta chains were sequenced from one sample in a study of early T cells in non-severe SARS-CoV-2 infection. One entry per CDR3 protein results from TCRdb running MiXCR on the 5' RACE reads. The sample lists 55,000 to 65,000 distinct CDR3 sequences, approximately 12% occurring once. Sequencing was performed on whole blood, taken at baseline. Receptors originate from an adult who was a healthcare worker with PCR-confirmed SARS-CoV-2 infection or an uninfected control (not recorded which).

The chain uses TRBV2 and TRBJ2-3, with TRBD2 matching over 9 bases. Germline V CDR1 and CDR2: SNHLY, FYNNEI. Trimming removed 8 bases from V and 1 base from J; junction bases left unmatched: 7. CDR3 length: 15 amino acids. As DNA, the CDR3 is TGTGCCAGCTCAGGACTAGCGATCCGCACAGATACGCAGTATTTT. It is translated as CASSGLAIRTDTQYF.

This clonotype was seen many times. V gene TRBV28 combines with J gene TRBJ2-7; 7 bases are shared with TRBD1. This CDR3 comprises 15 residues. J gave up 4 bases and V 1 base, and 7 bases lay outside the gene matches. The germline V gene encodes CDR1 MDHEN and CDR2 SYDVKM. As DNA, the CDR3 is TGTGCCAGCAGTTTATTGGGGACAGCAAATTACGAGCAGTACTTC. Translation: CASSLLGTANYEQYF. Supplemented by reference TRBV28 and TRBJ2-7, the full variable domain reads DVKVTQSSRYLVKRTGEKVFLECVQDMDHENMFWYRQDPGLGLRLIYFSYDVKMKEKGDIPEGYSVSREKKERFSLILESASTNQTSMYLCASSLLGTANYEQYFGPGTRLTVT.

The V call is TRBV20-1, the J call TRBJ2-1, with D uncertain. Trimming took off 0 bases at V and 5 bases at J, with 5 bases between the two ends. Per germline, CDR1 DFQATT and CDR2 SNEGSKA (reference sequence). The CDR3 has 12 residues. The CDR3 bases are TGCAGTGCTAGAGATCTGAACAATGAGCAGTTCTTC. Translating gives CSARDLNNEQFF.

In its sample, this clonotype was seen many times. CDR3 residues: CSARGHSYEQYF. CDR3 DNA sequence: TGCAGTGCTAGAGGGCACTCCTACGAGCAGTACTTC. The chain recombines TRBV20-1 with TRBJ2-7; no clear D gene. Looked up from germline, CDR1 is DFQATT and CDR2 is SNEGSKA (reference sequence). The germline V and J ends were trimmed by 1 base and 0 bases, with 4 bases remaining between them. The CDR3 runs 12 residues.

This clonotype came up many times. The chain is built from TRBV5-1 and TRBJ2-7, with D unclear. This CDR3 spans 15 amino acids. V lost 0 bases and J 0 bases, leaving 10 bases between the germline ends. CDR1 and CDR2 (germline): SGHRS, YFSETQ. In DNA form, the CDR3 reads TGCGCCAGCAGCTTGGGTGGCAGACCCTCCTACGAGCAGTACTTC. Amino acid sequence: CASSLGGRPSYEQYF.

There are many counts of this clonotype. Here the CDR3 reads CASRGSYNSPLHF. Written as DNA, the CDR3 is TGTGCCAGCAGGGGCTCCTATAATTCACCCCTCCACTTT. This chain joins TRBV2 and TRBJ1-6; D call uncertain. CDR1 is SNHLY, CDR2 FYNNEI, per germline. V gave up 6 bases and J gave up 0 bases, with 3 bases separating them. The CDR3 length is 13 residues.

This clonotype has only a few counts. The chain combines TRBV6-5 with TRBJ1-2; D is unresolved. The CDR3 runs to 14 residues. Trimming cost V 5 bases and J 6 bases, with 16 bases left between them. The germline V gene has CDR1 MNHEY and CDR2 SVGAGI. The CDR3 loop reads CASSPGSPSDGYTF. The CDR3 coding sequence is TGTGCCAGCAGTCCGGGATCCCCATCGGATGGCTACACCTTC.

The chain employs TRBV20-1 and TRBJ1-2, with no clear D. CDR1 DFQATT and CDR2 SNEGSKA come from the germline V gene (reference sequence). The CDR3 has 11 amino acids. V lost 2 bases and J lost 3, with 4 bases in between. In DNA, the CDR3 is TGCAGTGCTAGAATGGACTATGGCTACACCTTC. It specifies CSARMDYGYTF.